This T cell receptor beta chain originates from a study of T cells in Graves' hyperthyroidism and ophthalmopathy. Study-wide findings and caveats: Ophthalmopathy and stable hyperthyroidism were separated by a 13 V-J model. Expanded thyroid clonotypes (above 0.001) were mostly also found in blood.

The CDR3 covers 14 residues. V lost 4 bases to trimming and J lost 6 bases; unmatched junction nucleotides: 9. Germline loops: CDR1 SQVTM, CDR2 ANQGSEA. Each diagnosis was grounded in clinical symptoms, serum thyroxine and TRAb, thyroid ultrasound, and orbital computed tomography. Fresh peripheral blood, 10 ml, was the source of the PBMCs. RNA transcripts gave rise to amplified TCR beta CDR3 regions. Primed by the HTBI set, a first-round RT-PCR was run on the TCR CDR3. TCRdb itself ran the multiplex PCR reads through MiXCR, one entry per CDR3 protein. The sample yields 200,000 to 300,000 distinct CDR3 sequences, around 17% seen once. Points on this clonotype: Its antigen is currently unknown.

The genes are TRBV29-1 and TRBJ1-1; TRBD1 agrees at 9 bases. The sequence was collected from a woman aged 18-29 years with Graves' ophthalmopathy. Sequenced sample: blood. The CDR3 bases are TGCAGCGTTGTAAACAGGGACAGGGCGGCTGAAGCTTTCTTT. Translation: CSVVNRDRAAEAFF.